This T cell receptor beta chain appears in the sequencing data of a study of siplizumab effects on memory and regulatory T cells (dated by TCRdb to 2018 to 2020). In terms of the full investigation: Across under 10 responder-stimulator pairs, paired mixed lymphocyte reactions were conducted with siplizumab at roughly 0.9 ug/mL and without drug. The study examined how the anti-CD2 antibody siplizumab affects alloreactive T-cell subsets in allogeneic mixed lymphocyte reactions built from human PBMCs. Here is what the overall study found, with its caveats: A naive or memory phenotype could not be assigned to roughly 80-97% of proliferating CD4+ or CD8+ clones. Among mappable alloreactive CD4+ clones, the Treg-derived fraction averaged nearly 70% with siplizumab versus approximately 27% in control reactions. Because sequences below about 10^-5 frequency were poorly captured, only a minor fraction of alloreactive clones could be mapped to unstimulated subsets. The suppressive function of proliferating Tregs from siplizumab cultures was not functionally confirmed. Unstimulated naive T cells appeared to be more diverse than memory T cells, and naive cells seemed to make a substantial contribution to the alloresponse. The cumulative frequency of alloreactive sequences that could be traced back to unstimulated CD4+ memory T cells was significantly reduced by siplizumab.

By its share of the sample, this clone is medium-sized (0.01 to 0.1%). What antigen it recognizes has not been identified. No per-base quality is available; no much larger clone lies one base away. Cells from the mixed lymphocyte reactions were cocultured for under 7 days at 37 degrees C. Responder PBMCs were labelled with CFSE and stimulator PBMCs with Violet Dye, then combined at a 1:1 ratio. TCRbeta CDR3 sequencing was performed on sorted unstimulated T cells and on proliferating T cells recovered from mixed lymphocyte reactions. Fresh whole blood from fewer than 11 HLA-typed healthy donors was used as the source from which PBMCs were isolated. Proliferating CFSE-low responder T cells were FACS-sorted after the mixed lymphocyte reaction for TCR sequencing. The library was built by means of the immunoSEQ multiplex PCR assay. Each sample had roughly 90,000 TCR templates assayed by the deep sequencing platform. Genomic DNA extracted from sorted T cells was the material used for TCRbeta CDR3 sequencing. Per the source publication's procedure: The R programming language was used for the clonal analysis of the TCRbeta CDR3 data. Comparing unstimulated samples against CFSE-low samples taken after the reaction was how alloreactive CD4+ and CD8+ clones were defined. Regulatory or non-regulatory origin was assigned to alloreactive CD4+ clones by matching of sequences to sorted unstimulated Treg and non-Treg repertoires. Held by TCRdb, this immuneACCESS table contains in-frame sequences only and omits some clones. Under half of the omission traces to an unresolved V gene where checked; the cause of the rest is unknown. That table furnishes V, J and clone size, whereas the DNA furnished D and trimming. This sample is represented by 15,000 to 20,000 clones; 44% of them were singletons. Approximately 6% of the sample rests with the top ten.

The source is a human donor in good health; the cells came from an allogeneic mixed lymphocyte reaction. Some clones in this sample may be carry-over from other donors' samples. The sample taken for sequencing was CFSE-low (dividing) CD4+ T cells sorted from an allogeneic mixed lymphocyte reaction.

The CDR3 region has the sequence CASSYSGQLNTEAFF. The DNA sequence is given as TGTGCCAGCAGTTACTCGGGACAGTTGAACACTGAAGCTTTCTTT. The chain links TRBV6-6 with TRBJ1-1; a stretch of 7 junction bases matches TRBD1. For this chain, trimming is 0 bases at the V end and 0 bases at the J end, and the number of junction bases without a gene match is 1. From its cysteine to its phenylalanine, the CDR3 spans 15 amino acids. CDR3 DNA is the only sequence kept; it has 45 bases, read in frame from the first base. CDR1 and CDR2 (MNHNY, SVGAGI) derive from the germline V gene (reference sequence).